Included here is one T cell receptor beta chain sequence, with context. Its binding antigen is unknown. Sequencing was carried out with an Illumina HiSeq 2000. TCR beta cDNA libraries were made by 5'RACE template switching that added a universal primer site and unique molecular identifiers. Synthesis of cDNA was primed from the TCR beta constant segment and was followed by two consecutive PCR amplification steps. The authors processed their data as follows. Reads were demultiplexed and grouped by UMI with MIGEC, and clonotypes were assembled and quantified with MiTCR. To exclude erroneous sequences, any TCR cDNA sequence not supported by at least two reads was discarded. The tcR package was used for downstream repertoire analysis, with clonotypes matched between fractions based on CDR3 nucleotide sequence plus V segment. VDJmatch was used to annotate antigen specificity against VDJdb, with one amino acid substitution in CDR3 permitted. TCRdb reprocessed the reads and provides one entry for every CDR3 protein sequence; no DNA is given. What appears here as the V and J calls and clone size reflects TCRdb's work, not the paper's. The sample table records fewer than 400,000 distinct CDR3 sequences. The top ten clonotypes cover about 10% of the sample.

The germline V gene encodes CDR1 SGHRS and CDR2 YFSETQ. Inclusive of the bounding cysteine and phenylalanine, the CDR3 is 15 residues long. DNA is not recorded here. This entry comes from a study of T cells expressing NK-cell markers (dated by TCRdb to the early 2020s). A note on the overall study: TCR beta-chain repertoires were profiled in sorted CD3+CD56+NKG2C+, CD3+CD56+NKG2C- and CD3+CD56-NKG2C+ T-cell subsets from about 8 donors. Sequencing of the libraries produced 2 x 150 bp reads on Illumina HiSeq 2000/2500, MiSeq or NextSeq. Of the eight sequenced donors, seven were found to be HCMV-seropositive and one was found to be HCMV-seronegative. All eight donors whose samples were sequenced were randomly selected healthy volunteers, three of them men and five women.

A commercial ELISA kit detecting HCMV-specific IgG in serum was used to determine HCMV serostatus. Peripheral blood mononuclear cells were isolated from blood by Ficoll density gradient centrifugation. What the study reported, not specific to this receptor: Those dominant clonotypes were again the most abundant among CD3+CD56-NKG2C+ cells in a handful of donors, at roughly 25-60.1%. It remained unclear whether the expanded NKG2C-expressing T cell clones were specific for HCMV antigens. For 5 or 6 donors, the dominant CD3+CD56+NKG2C+ clonotypes were among the top 10 CD8+ clonotypes and accounted for roughly 1.0-8% of CD8+ T cells.

The rearrangement joined TRBV5-1 to TRBJ2-2. This receptor was taken from a woman aged 45-60 years in good health. Donor details come from another sample of the same person, matched by shared clones. The specimen sequenced was blood T cells: a sorted CD56 or NKG2C T cell subset, CD4+ or CD8+ T cells, or bulk PBMC T cells (not recorded which). CDR3 region: CASSLGDFGSGELFF.